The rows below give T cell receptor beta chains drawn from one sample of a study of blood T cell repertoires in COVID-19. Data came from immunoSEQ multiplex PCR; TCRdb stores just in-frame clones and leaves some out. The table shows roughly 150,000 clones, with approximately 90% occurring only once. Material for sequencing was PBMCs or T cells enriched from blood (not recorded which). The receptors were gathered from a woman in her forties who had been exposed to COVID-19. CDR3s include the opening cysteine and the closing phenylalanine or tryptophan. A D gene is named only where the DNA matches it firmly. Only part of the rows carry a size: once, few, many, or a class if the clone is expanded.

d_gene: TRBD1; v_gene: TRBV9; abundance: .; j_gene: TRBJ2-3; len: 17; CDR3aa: CASSPPGQGAIYGTQYF; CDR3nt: TGTGCCAGCAGCCCCCCTGGGCAGGGGGCGATCTATGGTACGCAGTATTTT
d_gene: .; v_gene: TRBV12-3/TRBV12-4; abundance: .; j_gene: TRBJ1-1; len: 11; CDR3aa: CASSLWGLTFF; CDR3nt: TGTGCCAGCAGTTTGTGGGGGCTGACTTTCTTT
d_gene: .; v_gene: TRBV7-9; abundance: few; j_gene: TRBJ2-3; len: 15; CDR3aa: CASSSGRGGTDTQYF; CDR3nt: TGTGCCAGCAGCTCGGGACGCGGAGGGACAGATACGCAGTATTTT
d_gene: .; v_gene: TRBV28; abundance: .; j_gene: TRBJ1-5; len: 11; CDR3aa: CASSLNQPQHF; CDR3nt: TGTGCCAGCAGCCTAAATCAGCCCCAGCATTTT
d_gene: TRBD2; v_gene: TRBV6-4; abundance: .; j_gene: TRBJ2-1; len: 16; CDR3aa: CASSDSGGYSYNEQFF; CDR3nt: TGTGCCAGCAGTGACAGCGGGGGTTACTCCTACAATGAGCAGTTCTTC
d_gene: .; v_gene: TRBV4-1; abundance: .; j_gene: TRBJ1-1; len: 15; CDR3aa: CASSQDLRVNTEAFF; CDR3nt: TGCGCCAGCAGCCAAGATCTACGGGTGAACACTGAAGCTTTCTTT
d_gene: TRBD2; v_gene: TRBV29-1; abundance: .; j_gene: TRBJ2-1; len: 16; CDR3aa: CSVQPPGLAGVREQFF; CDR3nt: TGCAGCGTCCAACCGCCGGGACTAGCGGGAGTACGTGAGCAGTTCTTC
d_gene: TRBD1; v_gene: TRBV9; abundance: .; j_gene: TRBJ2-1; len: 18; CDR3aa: CASSVGGRNRGPYNEQFF; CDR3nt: TGTGCCAGCAGCGTAGGCGGTAGGAACAGGGGCCCTTACAATGAGCAGTTCTTC
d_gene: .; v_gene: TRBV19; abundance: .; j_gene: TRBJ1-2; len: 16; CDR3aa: CASTPTGSYLNYGYTF; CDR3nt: TGTGCCAGTACCCCCACCGGGTCCTACCTTAACTATGGCTACACCTTC
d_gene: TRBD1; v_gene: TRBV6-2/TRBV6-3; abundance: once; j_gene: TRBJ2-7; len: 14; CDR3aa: CASSPLQGIYEQYF; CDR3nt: TGTGCCAGCAGTCCCCTACAGGGGATCTACGAGCAGTACTTC
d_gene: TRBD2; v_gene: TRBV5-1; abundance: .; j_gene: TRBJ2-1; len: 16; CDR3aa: CASIGLGLAGGPEQFF; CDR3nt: TGCGCCAGCATAGGGTTGGGGCTAGCGGGAGGACCTGAGCAGTTCTTC
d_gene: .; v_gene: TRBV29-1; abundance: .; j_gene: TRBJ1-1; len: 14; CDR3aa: CSVPAGLMNTEAFF; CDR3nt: TGCAGCGTTCCTGCGGGACTGATGAACACTGAAGCTTTCTTT
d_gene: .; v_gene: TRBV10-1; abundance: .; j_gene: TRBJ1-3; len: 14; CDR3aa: CASSESSEGNTIYF; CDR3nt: TGCGCCAGCAGTGAGTCGTCGGAGGGAAACACCATATATTTT
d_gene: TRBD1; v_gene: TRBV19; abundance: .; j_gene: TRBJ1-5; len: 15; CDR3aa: CASSTQGGGNQPQHF; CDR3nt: TGTGCCAGTAGTACCCAGGGGGGCGGCAATCAGCCCCAGCATTTT
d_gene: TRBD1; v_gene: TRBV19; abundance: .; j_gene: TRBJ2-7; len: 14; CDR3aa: CASSTRTGSSEQYF; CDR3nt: TGTGCCAGTAGTACTAGGACAGGGTCCAGCGAGCAGTACTTC
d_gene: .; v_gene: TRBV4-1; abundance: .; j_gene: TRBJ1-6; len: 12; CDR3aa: CASSQDYSPLHF; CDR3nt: TGCGCCAGCAGCCAAGACTATTCACCCCTCCACTTT
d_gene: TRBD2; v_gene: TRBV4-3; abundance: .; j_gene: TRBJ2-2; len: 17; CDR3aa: CASSPQTRREDTGELFF; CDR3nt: TGCGCCAGCAGCCCGCAGACTCGGCGGGAGGATACCGGGGAGCTGTTTTTT
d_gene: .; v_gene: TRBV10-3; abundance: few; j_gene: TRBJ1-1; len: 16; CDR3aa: CAISESPHRQNTEAFF; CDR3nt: TGTGCCATCAGTGAGTCACCCCACAGACAGAACACTGAAGCTTTCTTT
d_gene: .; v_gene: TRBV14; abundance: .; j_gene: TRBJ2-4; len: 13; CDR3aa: CASSQVRGGIQYF; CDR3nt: TGTGCCAGCAGCCAAGTAAGGGGTGGCATTCAGTACTTC
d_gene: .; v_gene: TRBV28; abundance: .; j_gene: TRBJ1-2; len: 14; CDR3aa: CASSLTGLNYGYTF; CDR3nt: TGTGCCAGCAGTTTGACCGGACTAAACTATGGCTACACCTTC
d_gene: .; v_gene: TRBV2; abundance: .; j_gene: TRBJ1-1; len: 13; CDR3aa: CASSVEGRTEAFF; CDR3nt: TGTGCCAGCAGTGTTGAGGGCCGGACTGAAGCTTTCTTT
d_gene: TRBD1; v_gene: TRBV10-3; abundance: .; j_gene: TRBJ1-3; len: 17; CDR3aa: CAIRDRSGLSSGNTIYF; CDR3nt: TGTGCCATCCGGGACAGGTCGGGACTGAGCTCTGGAAACACCATATATTTT
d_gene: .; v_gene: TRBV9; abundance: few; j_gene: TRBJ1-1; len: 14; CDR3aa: CASSVISAGTEAFF; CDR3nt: TGTGCCAGCAGCGTAATCTCGGCAGGCACTGAAGCTTTCTTT
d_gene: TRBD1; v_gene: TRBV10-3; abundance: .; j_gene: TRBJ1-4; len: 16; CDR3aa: CAISDDPGQGDEKLFF; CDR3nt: TGTGCCATCAGTGATGATCCGGGACAGGGAGACGAAAAACTGTTTTTT
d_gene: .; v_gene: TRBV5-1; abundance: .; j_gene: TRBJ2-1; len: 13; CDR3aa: CASRDRWNDEQFF; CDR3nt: TGCGCCAGCAGAGACAGGTGGAACGATGAGCAGTTCTTC
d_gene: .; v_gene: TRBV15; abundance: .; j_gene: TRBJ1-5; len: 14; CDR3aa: CATARHDSNQPQHF; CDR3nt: TGTGCCACAGCTCGACATGATAGCAATCAGCCCCAGCATTTT
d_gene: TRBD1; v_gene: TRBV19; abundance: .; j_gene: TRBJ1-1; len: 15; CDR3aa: CASSMGDRASTEAFF; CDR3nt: TGTGCCAGTAGTATGGGGGACAGGGCCTCCACTGAAGCTTTCTTT
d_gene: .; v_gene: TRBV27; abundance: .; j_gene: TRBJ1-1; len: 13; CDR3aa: CASRLRGGTEAFF; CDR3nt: TGTGCCAGCAGATTGAGGGGAGGGACTGAAGCTTTCTTT
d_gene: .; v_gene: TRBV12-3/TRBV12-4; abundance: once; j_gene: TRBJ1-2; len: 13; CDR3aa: CASSPPGNYGYTF; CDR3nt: TGTGCCAGCAGCCCACCAGGGAACTATGGCTACACCTTC
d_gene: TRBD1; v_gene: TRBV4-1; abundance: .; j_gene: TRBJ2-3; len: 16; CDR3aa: CASSPVGQGAGDTQYF; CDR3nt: TGCGCCAGCAGCCCCGTGGGGCAGGGGGCGGGAGATACGCAGTATTTT
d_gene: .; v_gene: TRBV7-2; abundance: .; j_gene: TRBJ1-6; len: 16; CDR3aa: CASSLVGDTNNSPLHF; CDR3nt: TGTGCCAGCAGCTTAGTTGGGGACACGAATAATTCACCCCTCCACTTT
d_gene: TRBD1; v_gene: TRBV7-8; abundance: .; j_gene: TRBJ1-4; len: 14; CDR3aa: CASCRDRGGEKLFF; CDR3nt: TGTGCCAGCTGTCGGGACAGGGGAGGGGAAAAACTGTTTTTT
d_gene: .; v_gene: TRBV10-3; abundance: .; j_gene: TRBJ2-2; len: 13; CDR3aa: CAIMEGNTGELFF; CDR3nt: TGTGCCATCATGGAGGGTAACACCGGGGAGCTGTTTTTT
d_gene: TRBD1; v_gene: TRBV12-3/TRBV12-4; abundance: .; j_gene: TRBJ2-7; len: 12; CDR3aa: CASSSGTGWLYF; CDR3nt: TGTGCCAGCAGTTCTGGGACAGGGTGGCTGTACTTC
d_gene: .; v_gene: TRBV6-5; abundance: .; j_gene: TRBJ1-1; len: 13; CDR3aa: CASSYGGSTEAFF; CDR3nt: TGTGCCAGCAGTTACGGGGGGTCCACTGAAGCTTTCTTT
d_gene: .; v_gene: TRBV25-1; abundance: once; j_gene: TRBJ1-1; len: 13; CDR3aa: CASSARVNTEAFF; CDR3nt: TGTGCCAGCAGTGCACGGGTGAACACTGAAGCTTTCTTT
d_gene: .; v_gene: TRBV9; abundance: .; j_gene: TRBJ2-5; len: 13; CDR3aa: CASSVTAGETQYF; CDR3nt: TGTGCCAGCAGCGTGACCGCCGGGGAGACCCAGTACTTC
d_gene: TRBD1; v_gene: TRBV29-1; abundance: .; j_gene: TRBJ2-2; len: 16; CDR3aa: CSVEEVDRGRPGELFF; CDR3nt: TGCAGCGTTGAAGAGGTTGACAGGGGGCGCCCCGGGGAGCTGTTTTTT
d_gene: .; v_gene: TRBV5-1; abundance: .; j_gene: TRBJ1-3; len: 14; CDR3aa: CASSRETSGNTIYF; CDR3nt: TGCGCCAGCAGCCGAGAGACATCTGGAAACACCATATATTTT
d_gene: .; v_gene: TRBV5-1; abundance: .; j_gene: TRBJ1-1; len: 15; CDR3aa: CASSLEAGLNTEAFF; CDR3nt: TGCGCCAGCAGCTTGGAAGCAGGATTGAACACTGAAGCTTTCTTT
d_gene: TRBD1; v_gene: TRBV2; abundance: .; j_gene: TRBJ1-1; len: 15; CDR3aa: CASSDETGVLTEAFF; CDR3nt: TGTGCCAGCAGTGACGAGACAGGGGTTCTCACTGAAGCTTTCTTT
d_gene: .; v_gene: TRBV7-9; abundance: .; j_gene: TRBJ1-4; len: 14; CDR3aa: CASSPTLGPEKLFF; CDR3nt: TGTGCCAGCAGCCCCACGCTGGGGCCAGAAAAACTGTTTTTT
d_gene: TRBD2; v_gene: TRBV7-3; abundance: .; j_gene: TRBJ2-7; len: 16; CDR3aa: CASSLKGPAGGYEQYF; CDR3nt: TGTGCCAGCAGCTTAAAGGGACCAGCGGGGGGCTACGAGCAGTACTTC
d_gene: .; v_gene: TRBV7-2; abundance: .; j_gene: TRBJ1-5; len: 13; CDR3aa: CASSLVENQPQHF; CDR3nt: TGTGCCAGCAGCTTAGTGGAGAATCAGCCCCAGCATTTT
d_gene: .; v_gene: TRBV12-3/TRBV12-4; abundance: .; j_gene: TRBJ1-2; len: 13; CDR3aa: CASRTGGAYGYTF; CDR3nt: TGTGCCAGCCGGACGGGAGGGGCCTATGGCTACACCTTC
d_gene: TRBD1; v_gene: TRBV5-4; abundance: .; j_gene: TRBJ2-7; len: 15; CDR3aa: CASSLDATGSYEQYF; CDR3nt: TGTGCCAGCAGCTTGGACGCGACAGGGTCCTACGAGCAGTACTTC
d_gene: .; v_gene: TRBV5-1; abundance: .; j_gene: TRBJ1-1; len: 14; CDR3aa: CASSIRGKNTEAFF; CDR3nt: TGCGCCAGCAGCATCAGGGGAAAGAACACTGAAGCTTTCTTT